In this sample, the clone carrying this TCR beta chain turned up a few times. What it binds is not known. The data belong to a study of blood T cells in healthy people across ages. Looking at the study overall: About one barcoded beta molecule per two T cells was the capture yield of template switching. Findings of the study overall: Long-lived donors had more naive CD4+ cells and higher diversity than aged donors.

CDR1 and CDR2 from the germline V gene are SNHLY and FYNNEI. This CDR3 is 14 amino acids long. V shed 10 bases and J shed 11 bases, with 25 bases lying between them. Alongside a J-beta primer mix, a sample-barcoded 5' primer served in a second PCR lasting about 7 to 12 cycles. Every cDNA was tagged by a template-switch adaptor with 12 random nucleotides. TCRdb passed the 5' RACE reads through MiXCR, listing each CDR3 protein once. The sample lists fewer than 800,000 distinct CDR3 sequences, around 20% occurring once. Sequencing used blood. The chain combines TRBV2 with TRBJ2-3; tentatively, D is TRBD2 (5 bases). The receptor was derived from a man aged 65-85 years in good health. In DNA, the CDR3 is TGTGCCATCGCTACCCCGGCAAGCGGCAGGCAGCAGTATTTT. Protein sequence: CAIATPASGRQQYF.